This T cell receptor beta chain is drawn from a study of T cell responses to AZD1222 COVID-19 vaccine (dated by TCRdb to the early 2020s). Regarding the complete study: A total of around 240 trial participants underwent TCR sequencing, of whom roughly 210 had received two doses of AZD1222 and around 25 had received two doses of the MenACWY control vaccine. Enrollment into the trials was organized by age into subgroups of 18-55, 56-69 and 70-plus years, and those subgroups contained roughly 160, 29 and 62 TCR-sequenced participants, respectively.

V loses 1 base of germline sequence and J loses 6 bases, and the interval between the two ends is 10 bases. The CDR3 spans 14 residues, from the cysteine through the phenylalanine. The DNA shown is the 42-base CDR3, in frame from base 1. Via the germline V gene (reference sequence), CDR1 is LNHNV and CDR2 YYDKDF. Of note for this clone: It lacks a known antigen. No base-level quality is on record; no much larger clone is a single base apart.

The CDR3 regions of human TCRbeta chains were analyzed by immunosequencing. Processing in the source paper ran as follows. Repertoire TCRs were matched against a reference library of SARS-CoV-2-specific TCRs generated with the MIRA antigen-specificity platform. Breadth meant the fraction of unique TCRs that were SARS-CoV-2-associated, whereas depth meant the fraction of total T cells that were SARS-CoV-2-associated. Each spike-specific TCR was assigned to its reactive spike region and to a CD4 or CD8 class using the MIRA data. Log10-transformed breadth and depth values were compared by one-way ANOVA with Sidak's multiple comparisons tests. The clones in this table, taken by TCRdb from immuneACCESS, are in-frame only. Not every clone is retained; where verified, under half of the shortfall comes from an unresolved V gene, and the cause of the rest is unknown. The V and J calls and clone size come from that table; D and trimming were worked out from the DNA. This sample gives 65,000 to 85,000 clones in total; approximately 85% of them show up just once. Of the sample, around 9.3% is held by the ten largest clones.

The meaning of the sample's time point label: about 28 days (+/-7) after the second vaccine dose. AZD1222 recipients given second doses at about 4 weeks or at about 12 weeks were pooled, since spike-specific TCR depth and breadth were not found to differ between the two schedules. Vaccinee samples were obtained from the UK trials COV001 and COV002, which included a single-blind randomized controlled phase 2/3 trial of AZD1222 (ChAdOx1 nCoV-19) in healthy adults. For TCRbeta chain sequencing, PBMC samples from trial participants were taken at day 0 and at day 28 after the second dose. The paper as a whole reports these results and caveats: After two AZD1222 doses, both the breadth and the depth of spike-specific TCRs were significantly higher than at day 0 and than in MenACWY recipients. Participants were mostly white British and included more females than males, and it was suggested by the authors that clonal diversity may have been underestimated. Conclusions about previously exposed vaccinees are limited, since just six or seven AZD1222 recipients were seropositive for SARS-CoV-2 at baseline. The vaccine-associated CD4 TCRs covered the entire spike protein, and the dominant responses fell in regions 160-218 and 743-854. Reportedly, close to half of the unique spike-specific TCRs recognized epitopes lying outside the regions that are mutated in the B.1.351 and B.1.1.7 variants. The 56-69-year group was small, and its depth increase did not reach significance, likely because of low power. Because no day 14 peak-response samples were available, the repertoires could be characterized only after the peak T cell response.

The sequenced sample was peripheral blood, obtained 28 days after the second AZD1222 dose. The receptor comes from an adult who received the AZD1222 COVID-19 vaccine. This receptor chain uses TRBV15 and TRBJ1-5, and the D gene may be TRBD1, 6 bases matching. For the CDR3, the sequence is CATSRVKGGQPQHF. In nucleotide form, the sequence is TGTGCCACCAGCAGAGTGAAGGGGGGTCAGCCCCAGCATTTT.